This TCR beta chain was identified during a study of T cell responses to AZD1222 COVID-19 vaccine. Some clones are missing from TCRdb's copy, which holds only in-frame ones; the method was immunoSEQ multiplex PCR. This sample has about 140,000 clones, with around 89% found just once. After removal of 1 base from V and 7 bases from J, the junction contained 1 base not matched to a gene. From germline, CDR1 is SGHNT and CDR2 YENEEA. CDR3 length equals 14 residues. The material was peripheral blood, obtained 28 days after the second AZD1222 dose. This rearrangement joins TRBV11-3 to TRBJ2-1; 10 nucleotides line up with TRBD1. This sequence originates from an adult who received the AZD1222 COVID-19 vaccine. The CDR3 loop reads CASSLGTGGNEQFF. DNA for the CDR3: TGTGCCAGCAGCTTAGGGACAGGGGGGAATGAGCAGTTCTTC.